One and the same sample provided the 28 T cell receptor beta chains below, sequenced in a study of Ad26.COV2.S vaccination and SARS-CoV-2 variants. Regarding treatment: 19 received Ad26.COV2.S at low or high dose, single or two shots; 5 received placebo; per-sample allocation not given. Collection of samples fell on day 63 after the first vaccine or placebo injection. Clones were sequenced by immunoSEQ multiplex PCR, and TCRdb holds only the in-frame ones, with some missing. This sample yields roughly 380,000 clones, of which over 75% are seen a single time; 3.6% belongs to the top ten. The sample here was peripheral blood, taken in a trial of Ad26.COV2.S vaccine versus placebo. These receptors were obtained from a person between 18 and 59 years old who received the Ad26.COV2.S COVID-19 vaccine or a placebo.

The chain has TRBV27 and TRBJ2-2, with D possibly TRBD1 on 7 matching bases. CDR1 and CDR2 from the germline V gene are MNHEY and SMNVEV (reference sequence). The CDR3 spans 15 residues. V shed 5 bases and J shed 3 bases, with 13 bases lying between them. Here the CDR3 DNA reads TGTGCCAGCAGTCCGGGGGACAGATACACCGGGGAGCTGTTTTTT. It is translated as CASSPGDRYTGELFF.

The chain couples TRBV19 to TRBJ1-1, with a weak D call TRBD1 (5 bases). Per the germline V gene, CDR1 is LNHDA and CDR2 is SQIVND (reference sequence). The CDR3 covers 12 residues. The V end lost 7 bases, the J end lost 5 bases, and 11 bases lay between the germline ends. This chain's CDR3 is CASTSGYTEAFF. For the CDR3, the DNA is TGTGCCAGTACCTCAGGGTATACTGAAGCTTTCTTT.

This chain links TRBV14 with TRBJ2-2; D may match TRBD1 or TRBD2 (5 bases each). The germline V gene encodes CDR1 SGHDN and CDR2 FVKESK. V shed 2 bases and J shed 4 bases, with 17 bases lying between them. CDR3 size: 17 residues. CDR3 amino acids: CASSQTGRQRITGELFF. The CDR3 DNA is TGTGCCAGCAGCCAAACGGGGCGGCAGCGAATCACCGGGGAGCTGTTTTTT. Filled out from reference TRBV14 and TRBJ2-2, the complete variable domain reads EAGVTQFPSHSVIEKGQTVTLRCDPISGHDNLYWYRRVMGKEIKFLLHFVKESKQDESGMPNNRFLAERTGGTYSTLKVQPAELEDSGVYFCASSQTGRQRITGELFFGEGSRLTVL.

The gene calls are TRBV19 and TRBJ2-5; 8 positions match TRBD2. This CDR3 has 16 amino acids. The V segment lost 4 bases and the J segment 5 bases; nucleotides outside the gene matches: 12. The germline V gene has CDR1 LNHDA and CDR2 SQIVND (reference sequence). CDR3 amino acids: CASSSMYGGARETQYF. The CDR3 bases are TGTGCCAGTAGTAGTATGTACGGGGGGGCTCGGGAGACCCAGTACTTC. The full variable domain, with the rest looked up from reference TRBV19 and TRBJ2-5, is DGGITQSPKYLFRKEGQNVTLSCEQNLNHDAMYWYRQDPGQGLRLIYYSQIVNDFQKGDIAEGYSVSREKKESFPLTVTSAQKNPTAFYLCASSSMYGGARETQYFGPGTRLLVL.

The chain combines TRBV7-2 with TRBJ2-5, with 8 bases lining up with TRBD2. CDR1 SGHTA and CDR2 FQGNSA come from the germline V gene. This CDR3 has 17 residues. V trimming: 2 bases; J trimming: 2 bases; junction bases outside the gene matches: 10. In DNA, the CDR3 is TGTGCCAGCAGCTTATCCTCGGGAGGGAGCCTTCAAGAGACCCAGTACTTC. Its protein is CASSLSSGGSLQETQYF.

The chain joins TRBV2 to TRBJ1-2; D remains ambiguous. Trimming removed 2 bases at V and 7 bases at J, with 5 bases between. Looked up from germline, CDR1 is SNHLY and CDR2 is FYNNEI. The CDR3 runs 11 residues. The CDR3 reads CASSEFSGYTF. The CDR3 DNA reads TGTGCCAGCAGTGAATTTTCTGGCTACACCTTC.

The CDR3: CASSAQGFRSNTGELFF. The CDR3 nucleotides are TGTGCCAGCAGCGCACAGGGGTTTAGGTCCAACACCGGGGAGCTGTTTTTT. The genes are TRBV9 and TRBJ2-2, with 7 bases that match TRBD1. The germline CDR1 and CDR2 sequences are SGDLS and YYNGEE. The ends lost 3 bases at V and 2 bases at J; junction bases unmatched: 10. This CDR3 comprises 17 residues.

This clone was found once. V usage is TRBV28 and J usage is TRBJ1-3; D gene unclear. The V end was cut by 2 bases, the J end by 3 bases, with 8 bases between. CDR3 length: 14 amino acids. Germline CDR1 and CDR2: MDHEN and SYDVKM. CDR3 loop: CASSLTVLGNTIYF. The CDR3 DNA reads TGTGCCAGCAGTTTAACAGTACTTGGAAACACCATATATTTT.

The chain carries TRBV4-2 and TRBJ2-7, with TRBD1 matching over 7 bases. The CDR3 runs to 14 residues. V dropped 1 base and J dropped 3; count of bases not matched to a gene: 3. CDR1 is LGHNA, CDR2 YNFKEQ, per germline. Here the CDR3 DNA reads TGTGCCAGCAGCCAAGTCGACAGGGACTACGAGCAGTACTTC. It specifies CASSQVDRDYEQYF.

The chain recombines TRBV5-1 with TRBJ2-7; 8 bases map to TRBD1. Germline assignment: CDR1 SGHRS and CDR2 YFSETQ. Trimming removed 1 base from V and 7 bases from J; junction bases left unmatched: 7. There are 14 residues in the CDR3. The DNA for the CDR3 is TGCGCCAGCAGCTTGAGGCAGGGGGCGTGGGAGCAGTACTTC. Protein sequence: CASSLRQGAWEQYF.

The chain employs TRBV6-6 and TRBJ2-5; TRBD1 matches 7 bases. Germline assignment: CDR1 MNHNY and CDR2 SVGAGI (reference sequence). V shed 2 bases, J shed 1 base, and the junction held 4 bases outside the gene matches. The CDR3 sequence is 15 residues long. The CDR3 spells CASSYLGTAQETQYF. The CDR3 coding sequence is TGTGCCAGCAGTTACCTCGGGACAGCCCAAGAGACCCAGTACTTC.

The CDR3 nucleotides are TGCGCCAGCAGCCGTGGGGGGGAAGAGACCCAGTACTTC. Its protein product is CASSRGGEETQYF. This chain joins TRBV5-1 and TRBJ2-5; 7 bases are a match to TRBD2. V shed 4 bases, J shed 3 bases, and the junction held 3 bases outside the gene matches. This CDR3 is built from 13 residues. Germline loops: CDR1 SGHRS, CDR2 YFSETQ. The full variable domain, in which reference TRBV5-1 and TRBJ2-5 provide the parts outside the CDR3, is KAGVTQTPRYLIKTRGQQVTLSCSPISGHRSVSWYQQTPGQGLQFLFEYFSETQRNKGNFPGRFSGRQFSNSRSEMNVSTLELGDSALYLCASSRGGEETQYFGPGTRLLVL.

This chain links TRBV7-2 with TRBJ2-5; D possibly corresponds to TRBD2 (6 bases). Germline V lookup: CDR1 SGHTA, CDR2 FQGNSA. The CDR3 sequence is 13 residues long. Trimming shortened V by 5 bases and J by 6 bases, and 13 bases separated the two germline ends. CDR3 protein: CASSAAEGQTQYF. CDR3 nucleotide sequence: TGTGCCAGCAGCGCCGCGGAGGGCCAGACCCAGTACTTC.

This clone was recorded a few times. V usage is TRBV28 and J usage is TRBJ1-1, with TRBD1 matching 8 bases. This CDR3 has 12 residues. With 5 bases clipped from V and 5 bases from J, the junction kept 1 base outside the gene matches. Germline loops: CDR1 MDHEN, CDR2 SYDVKM. The CDR3 sequence is CASSTGGTEAFF. In DNA form, the CDR3 reads TGTGCCAGCAGTACAGGGGGGACTGAAGCTTTCTTT.

The chain recombines TRBV3-1 (or the pseudogene TRBV3-2) with TRBJ1-2, with D hard to call. V gave up 1 base and J gave up 0 bases, with 15 bases separating them. Germline CDR1 is LGHDT and CDR2 is YNNKEL (reference sequence). This CDR3 spans 17 amino acids. The CDR3 region has the DNA TGTGCCAGCAGCCAAGTCAATTGGGAGAAAGCTAACTATGGCTACACCTTC. Encoded protein: CASSQVNWEKANYGYTF.

J is TRBJ1-2 and V is TRBV2, with D unclear. V lost 2 bases to trimming and J lost 6 bases, with 13 bases between them. Germline V gene data show CDR1 as SNHLY and CDR2 as FYNNEI. The CDR3 is made up of 14 amino acids. CDR3 coding DNA: TGTGCCAGCAGTGAACGGCCGGGGAGAGATGGCTACACCTTC. Protein product: CASSERPGRDGYTF.

This rearrangement joins TRBV9 to TRBJ2-2, with TRBD2 matching 8 bases. CDR3 length: 14 amino acids. V shed 8 bases and J 4 bases; nucleotides not matched to a gene: 7. The germline V gene encodes CDR1 SGDLS and CDR2 YYNGEE. The CDR3 reads CASRAGGRTGELFF. CDR3 sequence (DNA): TGTGCCAGTAGGGCGGGGGGCCGCACCGGGGAGCTGTTTTTT.

This chain joins TRBV6-5 and TRBJ1-2; 9 nucleotides line up with TRBD1. The CDR3 runs 16 residues. V lost 0 bases to trimming and J lost 5 bases; unmatched junction nucleotides: 7. CDR1 and CDR2 from the germline V gene are MNHEY and SVGAGI. CDR3 protein: CASSYSPPDRGYGYTF. The CDR3 DNA is TGTGCCAGCAGTTACTCTCCCCCTGACAGGGGGTATGGCTACACCTTC.

The chain has TRBV30 and TRBJ2-7; TRBD1 matches 12 bases. The J segment lost 4 bases and the V segment lost 5 bases, leaving 9 bases of the junction unmatched. Per germline, CDR1 GTSNPN and CDR2 SVGIG (reference sequence). CDR3 length equals 15 residues. CDR3 nucleotides: TGTGCCTGGGAACCGGGACAGGGGGCAAGATACGAGCAGTACTTC. It yields the protein CAWEPGQGARYEQYF.

The CDR3 sequence: CASSLGSGGGRASEQFF. In DNA form, the CDR3 reads TGTGCCAGCAGCTTAGGGTCAGGGGGCGGGCGTGCGTCTGAGCAGTTCTTC. This sequence joins TRBV11-2 and TRBJ2-1; 8 bases are a match to TRBD1. The CDR3 has 17 amino acids. In germline, CDR1 is SGHAT, CDR2 FQNNGV. The V segment lost 1 base and the J segment 9 bases; nucleotides outside the gene matches: 14.

The V and J genes are TRBV2 and TRBJ2-7; 7 bases line up with TRBD1. The CDR3 has 12 residues. J lost 3 bases, V lost 7 bases, and 3 bases had no gene match. The germline V gene encodes CDR1 SNHLY and CDR2 FYNNEI. CDR3 residues: CASKQGLYEQYF. The CDR3 DNA reads TGTGCCAGCAAACAGGGGCTCTACGAGCAGTACTTC.

The V gene is TRBV7-2, the J gene TRBJ2-3; D call uncertain. Deletions cut 3 bases from V and 3 bases from J, with 4 bases between. CDR3 size: 12 residues. Germline CDR1 is SGHTA and CDR2 is FQGNSA. CDR3 sequence (DNA): TGTGCCAGCAGCTTTCGGACAGATACGCAGTATTTT. This translates into CASSFRTDTQYF.

V is TRBV2 and J is TRBJ2-7, with TRBD1 identical over 8 bases. Germline assignment: CDR1 SNHLY and CDR2 FYNNEI. The CDR3 runs 15 residues. Unmatched junction bases numbered 8, after V lost 4 bases and J lost 3 bases. The CDR3 sequence: CASSVWTGINYEQYF. CDR3 bases: TGTGCCAGCAGTGTATGGACAGGGATAAACTACGAGCAGTACTTC.

The DNA of the CDR3 is TGTGCCAGCACAGGGGACCCGGGGCGGAAGACCCAGTACTTC. It translates to CASTGDPGRKTQYF. This rearrangement joins TRBV7-2 to TRBJ2-5, with D possibly matching TRBD1 (6 bases). Trimming removed 7 bases from V and 6 bases from J, with 18 bases in between. CDR3 size: 14 residues. The germline CDR1 and CDR2 sequences are SGHTA and FQGNSA.

This chain joins TRBV5-1 and TRBJ2-5, with D tentatively TRBD1 or TRBD2 (6 bases each). Trimming left V 0 bases short and J 5 bases short, with 17 bases between. CDR1 and CDR2 from the germline V gene are SGHRS and YFSETQ. The CDR3 consists of 16 residues. Here the CDR3 DNA reads TGCGCCAGCAGCTTGGCCCGGGACTGGAGGGGGGAGACCCAGTACTTC. Residues: CASSLARDWRGETQYF.

The chain is built from TRBV4-1 and TRBJ1-5; D is unresolved. CDR1 and CDR2 from the germline V gene are MGHRA and YSYEKL. V was clipped by 3 bases and J by 3 bases, with 12 bases between them. The CDR3 has 15 residues. As DNA, the CDR3 is TGCGCCAGCAGCCATGGAGGTCGACTCAATCAGCCCCAGCATTTT. It is translated as CASSHGGRLNQPQHF.

This clone was detected a few times. The rearrangement links TRBV6-1 to TRBJ1-2; maybe TRBD1 (5 bases). The CDR3 is 12 residues long. Looked up from germline, CDR1 is MNHNS and CDR2 is SASEGT. V shed 8 bases and J shed 8 bases, with 15 bases lying between them. The CDR3 bases are TGTGCCAGCGGGGGTACGACGACAGGCTACACCTTC. Translated: CASGGTTTGYTF.

V gene TRBV30 combines with J gene TRBJ1-2, with 8 bases fitting TRBD1. The CDR3 length is 12 residues. J was trimmed by 9 bases and V by 5 bases; bases with no gene match: 8. Germline V lookup: CDR1 GTSNPN, CDR2 SVGIG (reference sequence). CDR3 loop: CAWGTGPYRYTF. In DNA form, the CDR3 reads TGTGCCTGGGGGACAGGCCCGTATCGCTACACCTTC. Looking up the rest from reference TRBV30 and TRBJ1-2 gives the full variable domain: SQTIHQWPATLVQPVGSPLSLECTVEGTSNPNLYWYRQAAGRGLQLLFYSVGIGQISSEVPQNLSASRPQDRQFILSSKKLLLSDSGFYLCAWGTGPYRYTFGSGTRLTVV.